This T cell receptor beta chain comes out of a study of technical replicates of blood from a handful of donors. Some clones are missing from TCRdb's copy, which holds only in-frame ones; the method was immunoSEQ multiplex PCR. Of 65,000 to 80,000 clones in the sample, 95% to 99% were seen once. This CDR3 has 15 residues. With 3 bases clipped from V and 5 bases from J, the junction kept 7 bases outside the gene matches. Germline CDR1 SGHAT, CDR2 FQNNGV. The source of this sequence is a human donor in good health. The chain has TRBV11-2 and TRBJ2-5; 9 bases line up with TRBD1. Sequenced material: T cells isolated from PBMCs. The CDR3 nucleotides are TGTGCCAGCAGCTTGGAACAGGGGGCGCAGGAGACCCAGTACTTC. Its protein is CASSLEQGAQETQYF.